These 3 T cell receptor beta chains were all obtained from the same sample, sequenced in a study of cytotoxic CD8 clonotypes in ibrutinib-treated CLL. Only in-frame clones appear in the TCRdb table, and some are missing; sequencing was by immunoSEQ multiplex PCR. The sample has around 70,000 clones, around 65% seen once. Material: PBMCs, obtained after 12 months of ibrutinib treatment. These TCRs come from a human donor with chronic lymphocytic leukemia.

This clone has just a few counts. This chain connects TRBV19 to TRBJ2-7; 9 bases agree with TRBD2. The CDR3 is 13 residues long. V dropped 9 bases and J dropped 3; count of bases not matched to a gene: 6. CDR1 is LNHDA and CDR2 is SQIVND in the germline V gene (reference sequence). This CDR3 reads CASGTSPGYEQYF. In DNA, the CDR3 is TGTGCCAGCGGGACTAGCCCAGGCTACGAGCAGTACTTC.

As DNA, the CDR3 is TGTGCCAGCAGCCGGGGACCGACCTCCGAGCAGTACTTC. Translated, it gives CASSRGPTSEQYF. The V call is TRBV7-3, the J call TRBJ2-7; either TRBD1 or TRBD2 may supply D (5 bases each). Trimming cost V 5 bases and J 6 bases, with 14 bases left between them. The CDR3 is 13 residues long. Germline V gene lookup returns CDR1 SGHTA and CDR2 FQGTGA.

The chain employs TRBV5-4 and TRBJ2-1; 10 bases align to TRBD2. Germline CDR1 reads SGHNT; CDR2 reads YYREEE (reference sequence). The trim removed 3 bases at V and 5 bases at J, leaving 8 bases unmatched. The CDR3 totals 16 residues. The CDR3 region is CASSSQERGGNNEQFF. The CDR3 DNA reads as TGTGCCAGCAGCTCCCAGGAGCGGGGGGGCAACAATGAGCAGTTCTTC.